These 6 T cell receptor beta chains came from one sample sequenced in a study of T cells in Graves' hyperthyroidism and ophthalmopathy. Amplification yielded TCR beta CDR3 regions, with RNA transcripts as the source. HTBI primers were the set used in a first-round RT-PCR of the TCR CDR3. A single record per CDR3 protein comes from TCRdb applying MiXCR to the multiplex PCR reads. This table holds 300,000 to 450,000 distinct CDR3 sequences, about 15% found once. Sequenced input: blood. Receptors were obtained from a woman in her 30s with Graves' ophthalmopathy.

Many counts were recorded for this clonotype. The chain has TRBV20-1 and TRBJ2-5; 8 nucleotides agree with TRBD2. CDR3 length: 17 residues. V was clipped by 1 base and J by 4 bases; unmatched bases: 14. The germline gives CDR1 DFQATT, CDR2 SNEGSKA (reference sequence). CDR3 residues: CSARVDPGRGALETQYF. DNA for the CDR3: TGCAGTGCTAGAGTCGATCCCGGGCGGGGGGCCTTAGAGACCCAGTACTTC.

This clonotype was seen a few times. Being one base from a much bigger clone, this may be a read error. The chain joins TRBV3-1 to TRBJ1-4; D not resolved. This CDR3 comprises 14 residues. Per the germline V gene, CDR1 is LGHDT and CDR2 is YNNKEL (reference sequence). The CDR3: CASSQDGTNGKLFF. In DNA, the CDR3 is TGTGCCAGCAGCCAAGACGGCACAAATGGAAAACTGTTTTTT. The variable domain in full, with the rest retrieved from reference TRBV3-1 and TRBJ1-4, is DTAVSQTPKYLVTQMGNDKSIKCEQNLGHDTMYWYKQDSKKFLKIMFSYNNKELIINETVPNRFSPKSPDKAHLNLHINSLELGDSAVYFCASSQDGTNGKLFFGSGTQLSVL.

The chain uses TRBV3-1 and TRBJ2-2; possibly TRBD1 for D (5 bases). This CDR3 spans 15 amino acids. CDR1 and CDR2 from the germline V gene are LGHDT and YNNKEL (reference sequence). V lost 5 bases and J 2 bases, leaving 12 bases between the germline ends. As DNA, the CDR3 is TGTGCCAGCAGCAAAAAGACAGCTAACACCGGGGAGCTGTTTTTT. Amino acids: CASSKKTANTGELFF.

Many counts were recorded for this clonotype. This chain connects TRBV3-1 to TRBJ2-3, with D hard to call. This CDR3 comprises 14 residues. With 9 bases removed from V and 2 bases from J, the gap between germline ends came to 15 bases. Germline V lookup: CDR1 LGHDT, CDR2 YNNKEL (reference sequence). CDR3 region: CASSTQPLTDTQYF. DNA for the CDR3: TGTGCCAGTTCCACCCAACCTCTCACAGATACGCAGTATTTT.

There are a few counts of this clonotype. This rearrangement joins TRBV9 to TRBJ2-3; 8 positions agree with TRBD2. The CDR3 has 16 residues. Germline V gives CDR1 SGDLS, CDR2 YYNGEE. The V segment lost 0 bases and the J segment 6 bases; nucleotides outside the gene matches: 9. CDR3 sequence (DNA): TGTGCCAGCAGCGTAGTGTCCGGGAGGGAAGGGGATACGCAGTATTTT. Its translation: CASSVVSGREGDTQYF. Drawing the rest from reference TRBV9 and TRBJ2-3, the complete variable domain is DSGVTQTPKHLITATGQRVTLRCSPRSGDLSVYWYQQSLDQGLQFLIQYYNGEERAKGNILERFSAQQFPDLHSELNLSSLELGDSALYFCASSVVSGREGDTQYFGPGTRLTVL.

This clonotype was recorded at least ten times. The chain has TRBV2 and TRBJ2-1; TRBD1 aligns across 7 bases. The germline CDR1 and CDR2 sequences are SNHLY and FYNNEI. With V trimmed by 6 bases and J by 3 bases, 8 bases remained unmatched. The CDR3 has 15 residues. CDR3 sequence: CASRVTGVNYNEQFF. CDR3 in DNA: TGTGCCAGCAGGGTAACAGGGGTTAACTACAATGAGCAGTTCTTC.